Listed below are T cell receptor beta chains from one sample, sequenced in a study of T cell repertoires in cytomegalovirus infection. MiXCR was run by TCRdb on the reads, yielding one entry per CDR3 protein. The sample holds approximately 1,000,000 distinct CDR3 sequences; about 33% are singletons and the top ten take under 15%. Their antigens remain unidentified. Material: cultured CD8+ T cells from PBMCs, obtained from culture after CMV antigen stimulation. Source of these receptors: a human donor in good health (CMV status not recorded). Some clones in this sample may be carry-over from other donors' samples. Both conserved end residues are part of each CDR3. Fields, in order: D gene, clone size, V gene, J gene, CDR3 DNA, CDR3 protein. A D gene is named only where the DNA matches it firmly. Clone sizes are given selectively: once, few, many, or a class where the clone is expanded.

d_call: NA
clone_size: NA
v_call: TRBV18
j_call: TRBJ1-5
cdr3_nt: TGTGCCAGCTCACCACCCGGGACATCAACTCAGCCCCAGCATTTT
cdr3_aa: CASSPPGTSTQPQHF

d_call: NA
clone_size: NA
v_call: TRBV7-3
j_call: TRBJ1-6
cdr3_nt: TGTGGCAGCAGCGTATGTGGGGACACGTCACCCCTCCACTTT
cdr3_aa: CGSSVCGDTSPLHF

d_call: NA
clone_size: many
v_call: TRBV6-1
j_call: TRBJ1-1
cdr3_nt: TGTGCCAGCAGTGTATCCAGGGTGAACACTGAAGCTTTCTTT
cdr3_aa: CASSVSRVNTEAFF

d_call: NA
clone_size: NA
v_call: TRBV4-1
j_call: TRBJ1-2
cdr3_nt: TGCGCCAGCAGCCAACAGTCCCAATATGGCTACACCTTC
cdr3_aa: CASSQQSQYGYTF

d_call: TRBD1
clone_size: NA
v_call: TRBV2
j_call: TRBJ1-1
cdr3_nt: TGTGCCAGCAGTGACCCAAGGACAGGGACGGACACTGAAGCTTTCTTT
cdr3_aa: CASSDPRTGTDTEAFF

d_call: NA
clone_size: once
v_call: TRBV28
j_call: TRBJ1-4
cdr3_nt: TGTGCCAACAGTTTTCGGGGTCCTAATGAAAAACTGTTTTTT
cdr3_aa: CANSFRGPNEKLFF

d_call: TRBD1
clone_size: few
v_call: TRBV5-4
j_call: TRBJ2-1
cdr3_nt: TGTGCCAGCAGCTTCGAGGGTTGGGACAGGGGATACAATGAGCAGTTCTTC
cdr3_aa: CASSFEGWDRGYNEQFF

d_call: NA
clone_size: few
v_call: TRBV28
j_call: TRBJ2-1
cdr3_nt: TGTGCCAGCAGGTCCGGGACTTTAGAGGTGGATGAGCAGTTCTTC
cdr3_aa: CASRSGTLEVDEQFF

d_call: NA
clone_size: NA
v_call: TRBV7-6
j_call: TRBJ1-5
cdr3_nt: TGTGCCAGCAGCTTAAATCCGGGTGCCTATAGCAATCAGCCCCAGCATTTT
cdr3_aa: CASSLNPGAYSNQPQHF

d_call: NA
clone_size: few
v_call: TRBV6-5
j_call: TRBJ1-1
cdr3_nt: TGTGCCAGCAGTTACACCGAGCAGGCCGGTGAAGCTTTCTTT
cdr3_aa: CASSYTEQAGEAFF

d_call: TRBD1
clone_size: many
v_call: TRBV7-8
j_call: TRBJ2-1
cdr3_nt: TGTGCCAGCAGCTCTGATACAGGGGGCCATATCTACAATGAGCAGTTCTTC
cdr3_aa: CASSSDTGGHIYNEQFF

d_call: TRBD1
clone_size: NA
v_call: TRBV12-3/TRBV12-4
j_call: TRBJ2-1
cdr3_nt: TGTGCCAGCCGTCCTCCCGTGACAGGGGTGGGGTACAATGAGCAGTTCTTC
cdr3_aa: CASRPPVTGVGYNEQFF

d_call: NA
clone_size: once
v_call: TRBV6-5
j_call: TRBJ1-4
cdr3_nt: TGTGCCAGCAGTAGCACAGGGTTGGATAAGTTTTTT
cdr3_aa: CASSSTGLDKFF

d_call: NA
clone_size: once
v_call: TRBV15
j_call: TRBJ1-2
cdr3_nt: TGTGCCACCAGCAGAGAGCGAGGGCGTGAGGTCTATGGCTACACCTTC
cdr3_aa: CATSRERGREVYGYTF

d_call: TRBD1
clone_size: NA
v_call: TRBV7-6
j_call: TRBJ2-3
cdr3_nt: TGTGCCAGCAGCCCAAACAGGGGGCGACCGGCAGATACGCAGTATTTT
cdr3_aa: CASSPNRGRPADTQYF

d_call: NA
clone_size: NA
v_call: TRBV7-9
j_call: TRBJ1-2
cdr3_nt: TGTGCCAGCAGCCTCGTGGGGGGGTCGGAGGATGGCTACACCTTC
cdr3_aa: CASSLVGGSEDGYTF

d_call: NA
clone_size: few
v_call: TRBV6-6
j_call: TRBJ2-3
cdr3_nt: TGTGCCAGCAGTGCACAAGGGGGGGCCGCAGATACGCAGTATTTT
cdr3_aa: CASSAQGGAADTQYF

d_call: NA
clone_size: NA
v_call: TRBV7-4
j_call: TRBJ2-7
cdr3_nt: TGTGCCAGCAGCCTTAGTGACTCCCCCGATATTTACGAGCAGTACTTC
cdr3_aa: CASSLSDSPDIYEQYF

d_call: TRBD2
clone_size: NA
v_call: TRBV10-3
j_call: TRBJ2-5
cdr3_nt: TGTGCCATCAGTGAGGGCCTAGCGGGACAGTACCAAGAGACCCAGTACTTC
cdr3_aa: CAISEGLAGQYQETQYF

d_call: NA
clone_size: few
v_call: TRBV5-5
j_call: TRBJ2-6
cdr3_nt: TGTGCCAGCAGCCCGGACAATGAGTGGTCTTACTCTGGGGCCAACGTCCTGACTTTC
cdr3_aa: CASSPDNEWSYSGANVLTF

d_call: NA
clone_size: few
v_call: TRBV7-6
j_call: TRBJ2-5
cdr3_nt: TGTGCCAGCAGCTTAGTAGGGGACTACCAAGAGACCCAGTACTTC
cdr3_aa: CASSLVGDYQETQYF

d_call: NA
clone_size: NA
v_call: TRBV28
j_call: TRBJ1-2
cdr3_nt: TGTGCCAGCAGTTTAAACCCCGACAGACTTAACTATGGCTACACCTTC
cdr3_aa: CASSLNPDRLNYGYTF

d_call: TRBD2
clone_size: NA
v_call: TRBV6-1
j_call: TRBJ2-5
cdr3_nt: TGTGCCACGAACCTTCCTAGCGGCCTTATATGGGAGACCCAGTACTTC
cdr3_aa: CATNLPSGLIWETQYF

d_call: NA
clone_size: NA
v_call: TRBV19
j_call: TRBJ1-1
cdr3_nt: TGTGCCAGTGGCCTCCCACAGGGCGGGGACACTGAAGCTTTCTTT
cdr3_aa: CASGLPQGGDTEAFF

d_call: TRBD1
clone_size: few
v_call: TRBV12-3/TRBV12-4
j_call: TRBJ1-2
cdr3_nt: TGTGCCATCCGGGACAGCCGACTAGCTAACTATGGCTACACCTTC
cdr3_aa: CAIRDSRLANYGYTF

d_call: NA
clone_size: NA
v_call: TRBV12-5
j_call: TRBJ2-7
cdr3_nt: TGTGCTAGTGGTTTGGTACGTGTGGGGCCCTACGAGCAGTACTTC
cdr3_aa: CASGLVRVGPYEQYF

d_call: NA
clone_size: NA
v_call: TRBV19
j_call: TRBJ1-6
cdr3_nt: TGTGCCAGTAGTATTGGAGTTAATAATTCACCCCTCCACTTT
cdr3_aa: CASSIGVNNSPLHF

d_call: NA
clone_size: NA
v_call: TRBV6-6
j_call: TRBJ1-2
cdr3_nt: TGTGCCAGCGGGACGGGGGCTAGTGGAGATGGCTACACCTTC
cdr3_aa: CASGTGASGDGYTF

d_call: NA
clone_size: once
v_call: TRBV19
j_call: TRBJ1-2
cdr3_nt: TGTGCCAGTACCGGAGGGTTACCAGATGGCTACACCTTC
cdr3_aa: CASTGGLPDGYTF

d_call: NA
clone_size: many
v_call: TRBV28
j_call: TRBJ1-6
cdr3_nt: TGTGCCAGCAGTTTAGGGCAGGGTTATCGTTCACCCCTCCACTTT
cdr3_aa: CASSLGQGYRSPLHF

d_call: NA
clone_size: NA
v_call: TRBV7-6
j_call: TRBJ2-7
cdr3_nt: TGTGCCAGCAGCTCGATCGACGGAAATGAACGCTACGAGCAGTACTTC
cdr3_aa: CASSSIDGNERYEQYF